This passage covers 18 T cell receptor beta chains from one sample sequenced in a study of blood T cell repertoires in COVID-19. The data were produced by immunoSEQ multiplex PCR, yet TCRdb's version contains in-frame clones alone and is incomplete. The sample includes 100,000 to 150,000 clones, about 81% of them seen just once. Sequencing input: peripheral blood. Source of these receptors: a woman in her forties or fifties with acute or convalescent COVID-19.

This chain links TRBV4-1 with TRBJ2-1, with D perhaps matching TRBD2 (6 bases). Trimming removed 0 bases from V and 6 bases from J, with 21 bases in between. Germline CDR1 is MGHRA and CDR2 is YSYEKL. This CDR3 comprises 18 residues. The CDR3 loop reads CASSQDDSVGGRSNEQFF. CDR3 DNA sequence: TGCGCCAGCAGCCAAGATGACTCTGTGGGGGGAAGGAGCAATGAGCAGTTCTTC.

This chain uses TRBV5-1 with TRBJ1-1, with 8 bases fitting TRBD1. The germline V gene has CDR1 SGHRS and CDR2 YFSETQ. The CDR3 runs 15 residues. V shed 4 bases and J 5 bases; nucleotides not matched to a gene: 10. The CDR3 here is CASSTQGDQMTEAFF. The CDR3, as DNA: TGCGCCAGCAGCACACAGGGGGACCAGATGACTGAAGCTTTCTTT.

This chain joins TRBV19 and TRBJ2-7, with D unresolved. The CDR3 spans 13 residues. Germline V gene lookup returns CDR1 LNHDA and CDR2 SQIVND (reference sequence). V lost 3 bases to trimming and J lost 2 bases, with 8 bases between them. The CDR3 DNA follows: TGTGCCAGTAGTATTGGCAGGACCTACGAGCAGTACTTC. Translated: CASSIGRTYEQYF.

This chain joins TRBV5-4 and TRBJ2-2; D call uncertain. CDR3 length: 14 residues. The V gene's germline CDR1 is SGHNT and CDR2 YYREEE (reference sequence). V lost 0 bases and J 5 bases, leaving 8 bases between the germline ends. In DNA, the CDR3 is TGTGCCAGCAGCTTGGCCTCGAGGACCGGGGAGCTGTTTTTT. Translated, it gives CASSLASRTGELFF. Looking up the rest from reference TRBV5-4 and TRBJ2-2 gives the full variable domain: ETGVTQSPTHLIKTRGQQVTLRCSSQSGHNTVSWYQQALGQGPQFIFQYYREEENGRGNFPPRFSGLQFPNYSSELNVNALELDDSALYLCASSLASRTGELFFGEGSRLTVL.

In this sample, this clone turned up once. The CDR3 nucleotides are TGTGCCAGCAGCTCCTCGGACAGGTATGAAGGCAATCAGCCCCAGCATTTT. The encoded protein is CASSSSDRYEGNQPQHF. V and J are TRBV7-9 and TRBJ1-5, with 7 bases matching TRBD1. There are 17 residues in the CDR3. Germline V gene data show CDR1 as SEHNR and CDR2 as FQNEAQ (reference sequence). The trim removed 4 bases at V and 2 bases at J, leaving 11 bases unmatched.

The sample holds a few counts of this clone. The V gene is TRBV18, the J gene TRBJ2-1, with 8 positions matching TRBD2. The V and J ends lost 0 bases and 5 bases, in that order; junction bases with no gene match: 3. The CDR3 sequence is 15 residues long. Per germline, CDR1 KGHSH and CDR2 LQKENI. In DNA, the CDR3 is TGTGCCAGCTCACCACCGCCAGCGGGAGACAATGAGCAGTTCTTC. Translation gives CASSPPPAGDNEQFF.

The chain couples TRBV29-1 to TRBJ2-1; 12 bases agree with TRBD2. CDR3 length: 15 amino acids. Germline V gene lookup returns CDR1 SQVTM and CDR2 ANQGSEA. V lost 5 bases, J lost 8 bases, and 10 bases stayed unmatched. The CDR3 loop reads CSVLTSGGSLDEQFF. The CDR3 DNA is TGCAGCGTTCTCACTAGCGGGGGGTCGTTAGATGAGCAGTTCTTC.

This clone was observed a handful of times. This chain links TRBV10-3 with TRBJ2-6, with D possibly being TRBD1 (5 bases). The CDR3 has 17 amino acids. CDR1 and CDR2 (germline): ENHRY, SYGVKD. The V and J ends lost 6 bases and 4 bases respectively, with 19 bases between them. This chain's CDR3 is CAIRKALQGPGANVLTF. The CDR3 nucleotides read TGTGCCATCAGGAAAGCTCTCCAGGGCCCCGGGGCCAACGTCCTGACTTTC.

The chain couples TRBV18 to TRBJ2-7; 11 positions match TRBD1. V shed 3 bases and J 3 bases; nucleotides not matched to a gene: 4. There are 15 residues in the CDR3. Germline V gives CDR1 KGHSH, CDR2 LQKENI. The CDR3: CASSPPGTGGYEQYF. The CDR3 DNA reads as TGTGCCAGCTCACCCCCCGGGACAGGGGGCTACGAGCAGTACTTC.

The chain has TRBV6-6 and TRBJ2-1; the match to TRBD2 covers 13 bases. CDR3 length: 19 residues. The V gene's germline CDR1 is MNHNY and CDR2 SVGAGI (reference sequence). The junction had 11 bases not matched to a gene; V was cut back by 5 bases and J by 1 base. CDR3: CASSPRLAGGGWSYNEQFF. In nucleotides, the CDR3 is TGTGCCAGCAGTCCTAGACTAGCGGGAGGAGGTTGGTCCTACAATGAGCAGTTCTTC.

This clone appeared a single time. V usage is TRBV11-2 and J usage is TRBJ2-3, with a tentative D call TRBD2 (5 bases). The CDR3 extends over 15 amino acids. V lost 5 bases and J 4 bases, leaving 16 bases between the germline ends. Looked up from germline, CDR1 is SGHAT and CDR2 is FQNNGV. The chain's CDR3 is CASSAALGSADTQYF. CDR3 nucleotides: TGTGCCAGCAGCGCCGCCTTGGGGAGCGCAGATACGCAGTATTTT.

Regarding this clone: The junction does not match germline at one end; this may be a read error. This chain uses TRBV15 with TRBJ1-5; possible D gene TRBD1, 5 bases. The V gene's germline CDR1 is LNHNV and CDR2 YYDKDF (reference sequence). The length of the CDR3 is 14 residues. CDR3: CVTSSAGGDQPQHF. CDR3 bases: TGTGTCACCAGCAGCGCCGGGGGGGATCAGCCCCAGCATTTT.

The chain carries TRBV27 and TRBJ1-5; TRBD1 agrees at 8 bases. Germline V gene sequence: CDR1 MNHEY, CDR2 SMNVEV (reference sequence). With V trimmed by 3 bases and J by 4 bases, 2 bases remained unmatched. The CDR3 spans 14 residues. CDR3 in DNA: TGTGCCAGCAGTTTCGGGACAGGTAATCAGCCCCAGCATTTT. This codes for CASSFGTGNQPQHF.

This chain links TRBV13 with TRBJ2-7; 12 nucleotides line up with TRBD2. V lost 0 bases, J lost 3 bases, and 6 bases stayed unmatched. CDR1 PRHDT and CDR2 FYEKMQ come from the germline V gene (reference sequence). The CDR3 spans 17 residues. CDR3 residues: CASSLGGLAGWGYEQYF. In nucleotides, the CDR3 is TGTGCCAGCAGCTTAGGAGGACTAGCGGGATGGGGCTACGAGCAGTACTTC.

J is TRBJ1-2 and V is TRBV6-1; TRBD1 is a possible D gene (6 bases). The V and J ends lost 1 base and 4 bases respectively, with 16 bases between them. The CDR3 consists of 16 residues. The germline V gene encodes CDR1 MNHNS and CDR2 SASEGT. CDR3 DNA: TGTGCCAGCAGTGAAGGCAGCGCGGGGGGCGGCTATGGCTACACCTTC. Its translation is CASSEGSAGGGYGYTF.

This clone was detected only once. V and J are TRBV10-2 and TRBJ1-2; 9 nucleotides align to TRBD1. V shed 0 bases, J shed 8 bases, and the junction held 7 bases outside the gene matches. From germline, CDR1 is WSHSY and CDR2 SAAADI. The CDR3 totals 15 residues. In nucleotides, the CDR3 is TGCGCCAGCAGTGAGTCGACTGGGACAGGGCACGGCTACACCTTC. Amino acids: CASSESTGTGHGYTF.

The chain couples TRBV29-1 to TRBJ2-7; D gene unclear. The ends were cut back, 6 bases at V and 2 bases at J, with 11 bases in the middle. The CDR3 runs 12 residues. CDR1 is SQVTM and CDR2 is ANQGSEA in the germline V gene. This CDR3 is CSVRLVTYEQYF. The CDR3 nucleotides are TGCAGCGTCAGACTGGTAACCTACGAGCAGTACTTC.

The J gene is TRBJ2-5, the V gene TRBV10-3, with TRBD2 matching 8 bases. CDR3 length equals 12 residues. Germline trimming cut 8 bases from V and 5 bases from J; bases unmatched to any gene: 4. CDR1 ENHRY and CDR2 SYGVKD come from the germline V gene. The chain's CDR3 is CAIGSSGETQYF. The CDR3 DNA reads TGTGCCATCGGGTCTAGCGGGGAGACCCAGTACTTC.